The 27 T cell receptor beta chains listed next were all sequenced from one sample in a study of T cells in Graves' hyperthyroidism and ophthalmopathy. Amplification targeted TCR beta CDR3 regions from RNA transcripts. The TCR CDR3 first-round RT-PCR relied on the HTBI primer set. TCRdb reanalysed the multiplex PCR reads using MiXCR and keeps one entry per CDR3 protein. The profile shows hundreds of thousands of distinct CDR3 sequences, over 10% of them singletons. Sequencing was carried out using blood. These receptors all come from a woman aged 18-29 years with Graves' hyperthyroidism.

Many counts were recorded for this clonotype. The V gene is TRBV5-5, the J gene TRBJ2-7, with a tentative D call TRBD2 (5 bases). The CDR3 is made up of 15 amino acids. Trimming took off 4 bases at V and 0 bases at J, with 14 bases between the two ends. Germline assignment: CDR1 SGHKS and CDR2 YYEKEE (reference sequence). This CDR3 is CASSPLAGYSYEQYF. The CDR3 nucleotides read TGTGCCAGCAGCCCCTTGGCGGGTTACTCCTACGAGCAGTACTTC.

In nucleotides, the CDR3 is TGCAGTGCTTCCGCCGGCCGTTACGAGCAGTACTTC. Translation gives CSASAGRYEQYF. V is TRBV20-1 and J is TRBJ2-7; D unresolved. From germline, CDR1 is DFQATT and CDR2 SNEGSKA (reference sequence). CDR3 size: 12 residues. V lost 5 bases and J lost 4, with 12 bases in between.

The gene calls are TRBV15 and TRBJ2-2; 7 nucleotides agree with TRBD1. V lost 0 bases, J lost 5 bases, and 3 bases stayed unmatched. The germline V gene encodes CDR1 LNHNV and CDR2 YYDKDF (reference sequence). CDR3 length: 15 residues. The CDR3 protein is CATSRDRTGTGELFF. DNA of the CDR3: TGTGCCACCAGCAGAGATAGGACAGGAACCGGGGAGCTGTTTTTT.

This clonotype was seen repeatedly, ten times or more. The gene calls are TRBV12-3 or TRBV12-4 and TRBJ1-6, with a weak D call TRBD1 (5 bases). The CDR3 spans 15 residues. V gave up 4 bases and J gave up 10 bases, with 17 bases separating them. CDR3 region: CASSSTAPGESPLHF. The CDR3 nucleotides are TGTGCCAGCAGTTCGACAGCCCCCGGGGAGTCACCCCTCCACTTT.

This clonotype was found many times. V and J are TRBV10-3 and TRBJ2-5, with D tentatively TRBD2 (6 bases). V lost 0 bases to trimming and J lost 1 base, with 6 bases between them. The CDR3 spans 14 residues. Germline CDR1 ENHRY, CDR2 SYGVKD. CDR3 coding DNA: TGTGCCATCAGTGAGTCGCGGGGCCAAGAGACCCAGTACTTC. Translation gives CAISESRGQETQYF.

This clonotype came up many times. This rearrangement joins TRBV7-8 to TRBJ2-6, with D maybe TRBD1 (5 bases). V shed 7 bases and J shed 2 bases, with 9 bases lying between them. Germline V lookup: CDR1 SGHVS, CDR2 FQNEAQ. The CDR3 has 14 amino acids. The CDR3 reads CASNQGTGANVLTF. CDR3 nucleotide sequence: TGTGCCAGCAATCAGGGTACTGGGGCCAACGTCCTGACTTTC.

A few counts support this clonotype. V is TRBV5-1 and J is TRBJ2-2, with D possibly matching TRBD1 (6 bases). The CDR3 length is 15 residues. With 3 bases removed from V and 4 bases from J, the gap between germline ends came to 13 bases. The germline gives CDR1 SGHRS, CDR2 YFSETQ. The CDR3 nucleotides read TGCGCCAGCAGCTCCGGACAGTCGGGCACCGGGGAGCTGTTTTTT. Translating it yields CASSSGQSGTGELFF.

Comment on this clonotype: A clone one base away is much larger, so this may be a read error. V gene TRBV28 combines with J gene TRBJ1-4, with TRBD1 matching 7 bases. Germline values: CDR1 MDHEN, CDR2 SYDVKM. The CDR3 has 14 amino acids. The CDR3 sequence: CASSLEGANEKLVF. For the CDR3, the DNA is TGTGCCAGCAGTTTGGAGGGGGCTAATGAAAAACTGGTTTTT.

This clonotype was counted ten times or more. CDR3 loop: CSAIVVNTEAFF. The DNA of the CDR3 is TGCAGTGCTATTGTAGTGAACACTGAAGCTTTCTTT. The chain has TRBV20-1 and TRBJ1-1; no clear D. Trimming pared 4 bases from V and 0 bases from J, leaving 6 bases between. The CDR3 is 12 amino acids. Germline-derived CDR1 and CDR2 are DFQATT and SNEGSKA (reference sequence).

This clonotype was seen ten or more times. The chain joins TRBV5-6 to TRBJ2-3; 8 bases fit TRBD2. This CDR3 spans 15 amino acids. Per the germline V gene, CDR1 is SGHDT and CDR2 is YYEEEE. Germline trimming cut 2 bases from V and 3 bases from J; bases unmatched to any gene: 5. In DNA, the CDR3 is TGTGCCAGCAGCTTCGGGACTAGTGTTACAGATACGCAGTATTTT. Amino acids: CASSFGTSVTDTQYF.

The V and J genes are TRBV20-1 and TRBJ2-7; 7 bases match TRBD2. Germline V lookup: CDR1 DFQATT, CDR2 SNEGSKA (reference sequence). V was pared by 2 bases and J by 3 bases, with 7 bases of the junction left unmatched. The CDR3 spans 14 residues. CDR3 coding DNA: TGCAGTGCTAGACTAGCGGACTCATTCTACGAGCAGTACTTC. This sequence encodes CSARLADSFYEQYF.

A few counts support this clonotype. The rearrangement links TRBV9 to TRBJ1-5; D is uncertain. The V gene's germline CDR1 is SGDLS and CDR2 YYNGEE. This CDR3 has 16 amino acids. V lost 4 bases and J lost 11, with 25 bases in between. CDR3 DNA: TGTGCCAGCAGCCCGTGGGTGGACGGGTCCCCGGGGTCCCAGCATTTT. Translating gives CASSPWVDGSPGSQHF.

This clonotype was recorded many times. The chain is built from TRBV6-2 or TRBV6-3 and TRBJ1-1; D is ambiguous. This CDR3 is 11 amino acids long. Germline values: CDR1 MNHEY, CDR2 SVGEGT. V dropped 2 bases and J dropped 8 bases, with 6 bases sitting between them. CDR3 loop: CASSYRKEAFF. CDR3 DNA sequence: TGTGCCAGCAGTTACCGGAAAGAAGCTTTCTTT.

A word on this clonotype: One junction end does not reproduce the germline sequence, and a read error may be involved. V gene TRBV7-9 combines with J gene TRBJ1-4; possible D gene TRBD1, 6 bases. CDR3 length: 17 residues. The germline V gene encodes CDR1 SEHNR and CDR2 FQNEAQ (reference sequence). The chain's CDR3 is CASNLIQGIATNKKLFF. CDR3 DNA sequence: TGTGCCAGCAACTTAATTCAGGGGATCGCAACTAATAAAAAACTGTTTTTT. Variable domain in full (rest from reference TRBV7-9 and TRBJ1-4): DTGVSQNPRHKITKRGQNVTFRCDPISEHNRLYWYRQTLGQGPEFLTYFQNEAQLEKSRLLSDRFSAERPKGSFSTLEIQRTEQGDSAMYLCASNLIQGIATNKKLFFGSGTQLSVL.

The sample holds a few counts of this clonotype. The chain couples TRBV19 to TRBJ2-7, with 9 bases identical to TRBD1. Germline V gene data show CDR1 as LNHDA and CDR2 as SQIVND (reference sequence). After removal of 6 bases from V and 3 bases from J, the junction contained 6 bases not matched to a gene. CDR3 length: 14 residues. The CDR3 region has the DNA TGTGCCAGTAGGCCGGGACAGGGACTCTACGAGCAGTACTTC. Translated: CASRPGQGLYEQYF.

This clonotype was seen repeatedly, ten times or more. This chain uses TRBV7-2 with TRBJ2-3; the D is unclear. This CDR3 has 15 amino acids. Looked up from germline, CDR1 is SGHTA and CDR2 is FQGNSA. Trimming removed 2 bases at V and 0 bases at J, with 9 bases between. CDR3 residues: CASSLQIASTDTQYF. CDR3 nucleotides: TGTGCCAGCAGCTTACAGATAGCTAGCACAGATACGCAGTATTTT.

To note about this clonotype: One junction end disagrees with the germline gene, perhaps due to a read error. The V and J genes are TRBV28 and TRBJ1-2; 8 bases are shared with TRBD1. The CDR3 is made up of 13 amino acids. CDR1 and CDR2 from the germline V gene are MDHEN and SYDVKM. CDR3 sequence (DNA): TGTGCCAGCAGGCGGACAGGGAACTATGGCTACGCCTTC. Protein sequence: CASRRTGNYGYAF.

V and J are TRBV18 and TRBJ1-1; D is unresolved. The CDR3 contains 14 residues. Germline-derived CDR1 and CDR2 are KGHSH and LQKENI. V dropped 5 bases and J dropped 1 base, with 11 bases sitting between them. Here the CDR3 reads CASSKEPGNTEAFF. The CDR3 DNA is TGTGCCAGCTCAAAGGAACCGGGGAACACTGAAGCTTTCTTT.

At least ten counts were recorded for this clonotype. This chain links TRBV12-3 or TRBV12-4 with TRBJ2-7; D call uncertain. The CDR3 loop spans 13 amino acids. Trimming took 1 base from V and 4 from J, leaving 8 bases between them. For the CDR3, the DNA is TGTGCCAGCAGTTTAGGGGCCTGGTACGAGCAGTACTTC. Its protein product is CASSLGAWYEQYF.

This clonotype was seen many times. The chain uses TRBV7-2 and TRBJ2-5; the D is unclear. The CDR3 consists of 14 residues. Germline loops: CDR1 SGHTA, CDR2 FQGNSA. The V end lost 0 bases, the J end lost 4 bases, and 9 bases lay between the germline ends. The CDR3 bases are TGTGCCAGCAGCTTAGCAGGGCCGCGAGAGACCCAGTACTTC. This codes for CASSLAGPRETQYF.

Ten or more counts support this clonotype. This rearrangement joins TRBV3-1 to TRBJ1-5; no definite D call. CDR1 LGHDT and CDR2 YNNKEL come from the germline V gene (reference sequence). V was shortened by 0 bases and J by 0 bases, with 6 bases between the two germline ends. This CDR3 is built from 15 residues. DNA of the CDR3: TGTGCCAGCAGCCAAGATGGCACTAGCAATCAGCCCCAGCATTTT. Encoded protein: CASSQDGTSNQPQHF.

This clonotype showed up many times. The J gene is TRBJ2-3, the V gene TRBV5-1; D is ambiguous. This CDR3 spans 15 amino acids. V lost 6 bases to trimming and J lost 1 base, with 15 bases between them. Germline lookup yields CDR1 SGHRS and CDR2 YFSETQ. CDR3 sequence reads: CASTQTGFGTDTQYF. The CDR3, as DNA: TGCGCCAGCACCCAAACCGGTTTCGGCACAGATACGCAGTATTTT.

The V gene is TRBV7-3, the J gene TRBJ1-1, with unresolved D. Germline values: CDR1 SGHTA, CDR2 FQGTGA. The CDR3 runs 13 residues. Between the trimmed V and J ends, which lost 2 bases and 0 bases, there was a span of 4 bases. In nucleotides, the CDR3 is TGTGCCAGCAGCTTATTCATGAACACTGAAGCTTTCTTT. This sequence encodes CASSLFMNTEAFF.

This clonotype was seen a few times. This chain connects TRBV30 to TRBJ2-5; TRBD2 matches 13 bases. The CDR3 consists of 17 residues. The V gene end was trimmed by 2 bases and the J gene end by 5 bases; junction bases not matched to a gene: 11. Germline values: CDR1 GTSNPN, CDR2 SVGIG (reference sequence). In DNA, the CDR3 is TGTGCCTGGAGTTTCATCAGGACTAGCGGGAGTGGGGAGACCCAGTACTTC. This translates into CAWSFIRTSGSGETQYF.

This clonotype was picked up many times. The chain joins TRBV20-1 to TRBJ2-5; D possibly corresponds to TRBD2 (6 bases). This CDR3 is built from 13 residues. Germline V CDR1 and CDR2: DFQATT, SNEGSKA (reference sequence). V was shortened by 6 bases and J by 5 bases, with 16 bases between the two germline ends. Here the CDR3 reads CSAPRTGAETQYF. Here the CDR3 DNA reads TGCAGTGCGCCCCGGACGGGAGCGGAGACCCAGTACTTC.

The chain is built from TRBV5-1 and TRBJ2-3; D might be TRBD1 (6 bases). V gave up 5 bases and J gave up 1 base, with 17 bases separating them. The CDR3 covers 16 residues. Germline CDR1 is SGHRS and CDR2 is YFSETQ. In DNA form, the CDR3 reads TGCGCCAGCAGAGGCTTTTTGGGGGCGGGCACAGATACGCAGTATTTT. Amino acid sequence: CASRGFLGAGTDTQYF.

This clonotype was observed a few times. The chain combines TRBV7-2 with TRBJ1-2, with 10 nucleotides matching TRBD1. Germline CDR1 and CDR2: SGHTA and FQGNSA. V shed 6 bases and J 8 bases; nucleotides not matched to a gene: 9. The CDR3 contains 14 residues. The CDR3 DNA is TGTGCCAGCAGGACCGGGACAGGGGATATGGGCTACACCTTC. Translated: CASRTGTGDMGYTF.